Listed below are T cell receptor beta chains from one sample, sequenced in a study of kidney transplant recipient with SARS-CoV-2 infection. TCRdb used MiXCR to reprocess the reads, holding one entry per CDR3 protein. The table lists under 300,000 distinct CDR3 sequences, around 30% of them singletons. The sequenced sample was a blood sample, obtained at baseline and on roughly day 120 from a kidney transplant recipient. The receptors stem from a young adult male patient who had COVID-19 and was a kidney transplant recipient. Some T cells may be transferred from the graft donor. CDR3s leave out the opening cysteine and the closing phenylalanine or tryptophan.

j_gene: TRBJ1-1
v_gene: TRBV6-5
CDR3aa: ASNKQGSTEAF

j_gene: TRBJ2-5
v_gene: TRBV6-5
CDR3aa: ASSPFQPREETQY

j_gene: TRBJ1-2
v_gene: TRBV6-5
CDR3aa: AGSVRRECRKTYGYT

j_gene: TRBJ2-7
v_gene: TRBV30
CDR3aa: AWKLPPDRGHEQY

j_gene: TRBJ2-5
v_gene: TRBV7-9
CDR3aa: ASSVYTGGLETQY

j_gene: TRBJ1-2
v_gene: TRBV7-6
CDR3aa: ASSLRRESRRTYGYT

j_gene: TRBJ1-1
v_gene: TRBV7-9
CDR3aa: ASSLPGLAPEAF

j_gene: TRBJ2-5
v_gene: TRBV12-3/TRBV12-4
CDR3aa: ASSRTSGSDETQY

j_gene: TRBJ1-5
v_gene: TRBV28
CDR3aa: ASSSLDSNQPQH

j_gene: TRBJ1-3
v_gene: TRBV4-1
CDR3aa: ASSQLSSGSGNTIY

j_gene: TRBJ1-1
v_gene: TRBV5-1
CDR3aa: ASSTTGGLNTEAF

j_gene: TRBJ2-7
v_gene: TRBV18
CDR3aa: ASSRTGTGDDQY

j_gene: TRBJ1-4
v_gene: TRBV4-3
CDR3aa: ASSQESEILREKKLF

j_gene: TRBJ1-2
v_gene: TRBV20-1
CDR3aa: SASPTGYRYGYT

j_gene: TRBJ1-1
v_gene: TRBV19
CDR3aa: ASSIGGAGVGTEAF

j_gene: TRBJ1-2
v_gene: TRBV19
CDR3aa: ASSTHGQGANYGYT

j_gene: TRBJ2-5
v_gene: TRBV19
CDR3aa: ASSPRTSGRLRGETQY

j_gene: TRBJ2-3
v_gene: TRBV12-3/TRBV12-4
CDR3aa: ASSPKVGTQY

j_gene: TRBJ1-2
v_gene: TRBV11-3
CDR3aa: ASSYRYDLGKTYGYT

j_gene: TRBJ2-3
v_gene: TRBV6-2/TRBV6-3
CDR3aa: ASRRADTDTQY

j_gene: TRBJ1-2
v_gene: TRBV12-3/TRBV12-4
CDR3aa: AGSLASVDGCT

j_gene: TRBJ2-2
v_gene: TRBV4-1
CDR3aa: ASSQWRENTGELF

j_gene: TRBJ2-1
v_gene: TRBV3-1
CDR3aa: ASSPRLAGYNEQF

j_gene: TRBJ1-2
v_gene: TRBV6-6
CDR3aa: ASSSRSGGRKTYGYT

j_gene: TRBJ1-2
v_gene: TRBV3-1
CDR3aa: ASSPLDTLRKAYGYT

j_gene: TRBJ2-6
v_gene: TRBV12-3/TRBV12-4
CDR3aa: ASSLTGARGQSGANVLT

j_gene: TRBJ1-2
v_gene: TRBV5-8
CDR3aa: ASREYHPRKTYGYT

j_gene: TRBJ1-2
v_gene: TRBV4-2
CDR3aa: ASSQGGDRGWGGYT

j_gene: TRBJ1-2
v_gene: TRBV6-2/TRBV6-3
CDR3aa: ASSQFHCIGKTYGYT

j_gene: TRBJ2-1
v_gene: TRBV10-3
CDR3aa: AISVEHYNEQF

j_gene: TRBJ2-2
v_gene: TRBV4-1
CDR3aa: ASSLYSTGSRGTGELF

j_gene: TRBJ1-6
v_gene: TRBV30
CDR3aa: AWSARQGNSPLH

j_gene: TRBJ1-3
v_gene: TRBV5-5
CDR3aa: AGSSRRDRGRSGNTIY

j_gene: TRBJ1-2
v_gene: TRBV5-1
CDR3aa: ASSPGTGANYGYT

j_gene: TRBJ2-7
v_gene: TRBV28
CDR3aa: ASTTTGYEQY